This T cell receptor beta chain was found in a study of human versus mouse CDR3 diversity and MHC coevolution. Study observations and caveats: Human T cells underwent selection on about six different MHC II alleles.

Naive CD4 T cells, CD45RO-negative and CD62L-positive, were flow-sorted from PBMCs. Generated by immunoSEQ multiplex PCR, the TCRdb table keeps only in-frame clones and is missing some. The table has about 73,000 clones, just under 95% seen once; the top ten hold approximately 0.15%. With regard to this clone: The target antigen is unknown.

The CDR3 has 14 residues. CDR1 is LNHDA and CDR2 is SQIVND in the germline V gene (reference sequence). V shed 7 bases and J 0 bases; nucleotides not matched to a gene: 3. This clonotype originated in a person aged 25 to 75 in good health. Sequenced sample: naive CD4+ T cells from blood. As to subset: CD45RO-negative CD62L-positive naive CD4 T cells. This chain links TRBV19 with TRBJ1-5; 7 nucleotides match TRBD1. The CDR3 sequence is CASKGQDSNQPQHF. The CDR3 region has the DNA TGTGCCAGTAAAGGACAGGATAGCAATCAGCCCCAGCATTTT.